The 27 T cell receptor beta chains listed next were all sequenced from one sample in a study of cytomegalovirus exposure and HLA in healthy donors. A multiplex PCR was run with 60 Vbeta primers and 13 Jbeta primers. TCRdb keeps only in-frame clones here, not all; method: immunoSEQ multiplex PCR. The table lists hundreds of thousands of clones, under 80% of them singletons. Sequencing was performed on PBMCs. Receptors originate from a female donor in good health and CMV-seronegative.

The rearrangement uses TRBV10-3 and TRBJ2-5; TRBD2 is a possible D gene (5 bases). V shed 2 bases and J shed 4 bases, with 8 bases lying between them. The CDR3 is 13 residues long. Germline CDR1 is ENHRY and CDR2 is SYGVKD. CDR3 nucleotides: TGTGCCATCAGTGAGACGGGGAGAGAGACCCAGTACTTC. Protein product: CAISETGRETQYF.

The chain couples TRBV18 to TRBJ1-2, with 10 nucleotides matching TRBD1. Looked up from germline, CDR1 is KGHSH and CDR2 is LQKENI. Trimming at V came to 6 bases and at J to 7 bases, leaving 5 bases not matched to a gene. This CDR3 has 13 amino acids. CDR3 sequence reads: CASSRWTGGGYTF. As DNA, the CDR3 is TGTGCCAGCTCTCGATGGACAGGGGGTGGCTACACCTTC.

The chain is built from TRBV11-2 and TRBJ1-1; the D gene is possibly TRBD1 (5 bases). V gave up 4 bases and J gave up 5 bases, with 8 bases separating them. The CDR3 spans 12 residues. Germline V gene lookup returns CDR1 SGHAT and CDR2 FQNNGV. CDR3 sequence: CASSSGQTEAFF. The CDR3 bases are TGTGCCAGCAGCTCCGGACAAACTGAAGCTTTCTTT.

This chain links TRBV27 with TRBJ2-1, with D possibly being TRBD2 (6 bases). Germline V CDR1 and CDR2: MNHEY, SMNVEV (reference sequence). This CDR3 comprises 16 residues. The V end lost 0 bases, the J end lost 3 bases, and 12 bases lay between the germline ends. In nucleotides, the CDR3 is TGTGCCAGCAGTTTATCGCTTCGGAGGGGCTACAATGAGCAGTTCTTC. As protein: CASSLSLRRGYNEQFF.

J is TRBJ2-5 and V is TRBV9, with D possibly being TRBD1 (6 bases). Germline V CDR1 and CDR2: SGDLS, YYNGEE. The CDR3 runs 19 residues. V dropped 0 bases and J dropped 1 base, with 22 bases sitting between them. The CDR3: CASSVGAQLDRSRQETQYF. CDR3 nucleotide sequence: TGTGCCAGCAGCGTAGGTGCGCAATTGGACAGATCGCGCCAAGAGACCCAGTACTTC.

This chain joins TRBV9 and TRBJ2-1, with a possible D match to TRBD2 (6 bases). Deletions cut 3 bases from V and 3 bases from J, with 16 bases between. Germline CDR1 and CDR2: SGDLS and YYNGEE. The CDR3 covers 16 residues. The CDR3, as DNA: TGTGCCAGCAGCGAGCGGCGGCGGGGACTCTACAATGAGCAGTTCTTC. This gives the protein CASSERRRGLYNEQFF.

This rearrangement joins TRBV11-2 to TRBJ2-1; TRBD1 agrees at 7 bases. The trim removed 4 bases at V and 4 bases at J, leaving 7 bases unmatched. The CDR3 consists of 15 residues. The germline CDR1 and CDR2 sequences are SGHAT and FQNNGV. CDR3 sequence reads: CASSSRQGLYNEQFF. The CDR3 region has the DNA TGTGCCAGCAGCTCTAGACAGGGCCTATACAATGAGCAGTTCTTC. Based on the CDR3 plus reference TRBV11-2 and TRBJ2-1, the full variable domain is EAGVAQSPRYKIIEKRQSVAFWCNPISGHATLYWYQQILGQGPKLLIQFQNNGVVDDSQLPKDRFSAERLKGVDSTLKIQPAKLEDSAVYLCASSSRQGLYNEQFFGPGTRLTVL.

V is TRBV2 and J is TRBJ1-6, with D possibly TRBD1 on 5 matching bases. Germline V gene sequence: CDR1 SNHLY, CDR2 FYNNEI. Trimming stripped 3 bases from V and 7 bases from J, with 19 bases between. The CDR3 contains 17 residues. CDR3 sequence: CASSDPGRTLGNSPLHF. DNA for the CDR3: TGTGCCAGCAGTGACCCAGGGCGGACCCTGGGGAATTCACCCCTCCACTTT.

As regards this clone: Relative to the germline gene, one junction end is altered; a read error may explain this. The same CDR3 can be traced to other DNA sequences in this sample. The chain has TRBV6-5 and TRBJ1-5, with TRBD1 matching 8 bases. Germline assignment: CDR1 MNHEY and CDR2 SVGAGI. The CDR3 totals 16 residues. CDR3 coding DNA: TGTGCTAGCAGTTACAGGCAGGGGGCGGCTAATCAGCCCCAGCATTTT. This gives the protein CASSYRQGAANQPQHF.

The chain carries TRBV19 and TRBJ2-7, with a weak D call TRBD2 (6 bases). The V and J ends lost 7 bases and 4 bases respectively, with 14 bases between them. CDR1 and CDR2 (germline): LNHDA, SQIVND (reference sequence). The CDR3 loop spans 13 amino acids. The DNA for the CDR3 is TGTGCCAGTAAGGGAGGTGGAGGGTACGAGCAGTACTTC. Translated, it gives CASKGGGGYEQYF.

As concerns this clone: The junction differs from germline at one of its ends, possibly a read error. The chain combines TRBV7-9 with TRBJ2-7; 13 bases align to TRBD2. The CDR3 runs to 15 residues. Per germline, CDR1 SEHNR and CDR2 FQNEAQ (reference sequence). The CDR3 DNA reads TGTTCCAGCAGCCCTACTAGCGGGAGGGTTTACGAGCAGTACTTC. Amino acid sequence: CSSSPTSGRVYEQYF.

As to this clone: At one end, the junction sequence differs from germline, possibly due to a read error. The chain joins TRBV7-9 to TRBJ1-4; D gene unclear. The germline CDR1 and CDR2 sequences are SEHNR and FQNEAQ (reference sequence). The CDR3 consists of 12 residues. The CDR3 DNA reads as TGTTCCAGCAGCCCCGCGGGTGAAAAACTGTTTTTT. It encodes CSSSPAGEKLFF.

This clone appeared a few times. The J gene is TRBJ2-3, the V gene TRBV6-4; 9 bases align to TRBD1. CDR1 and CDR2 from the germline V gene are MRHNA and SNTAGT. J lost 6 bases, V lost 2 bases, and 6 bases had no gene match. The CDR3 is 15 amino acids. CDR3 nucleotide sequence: TGTGCCAGCAGTGACACCGGGACAGGGTCGGATACGCAGTATTTT. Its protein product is CASSDTGTGSDTQYF.

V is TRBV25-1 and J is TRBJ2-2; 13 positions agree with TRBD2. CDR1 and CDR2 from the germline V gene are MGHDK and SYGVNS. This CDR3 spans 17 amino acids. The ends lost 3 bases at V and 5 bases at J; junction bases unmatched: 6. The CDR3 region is CASSDRTSGRGTGELFF. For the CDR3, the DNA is TGTGCCAGCAGTGATAGGACTAGCGGGAGAGGAACCGGGGAGCTGTTTTTT.

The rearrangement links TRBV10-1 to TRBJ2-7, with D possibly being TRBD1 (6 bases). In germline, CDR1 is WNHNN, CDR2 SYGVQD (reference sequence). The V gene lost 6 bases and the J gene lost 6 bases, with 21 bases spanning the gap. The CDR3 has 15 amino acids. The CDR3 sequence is CASSGPRGPFGEQYF. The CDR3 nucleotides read TGCGCCAGCAGCGGTCCCAGGGGCCCCTTCGGCGAGCAGTACTTC.

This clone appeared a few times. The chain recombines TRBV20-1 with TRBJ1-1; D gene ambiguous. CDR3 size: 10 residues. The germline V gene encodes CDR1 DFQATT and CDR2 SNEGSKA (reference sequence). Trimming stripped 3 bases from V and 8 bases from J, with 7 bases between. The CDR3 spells CSASLAEAFF. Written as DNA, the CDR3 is TGCAGTGCTAGCTTAGCGGAAGCTTTCTTT.

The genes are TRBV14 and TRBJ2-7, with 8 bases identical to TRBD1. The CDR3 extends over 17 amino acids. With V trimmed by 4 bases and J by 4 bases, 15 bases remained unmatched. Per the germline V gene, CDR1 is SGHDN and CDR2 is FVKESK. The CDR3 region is CASSPTLNRGDLYEQYF. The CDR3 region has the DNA TGTGCCAGCAGCCCGACTCTTAACAGGGGGGATTTGTACGAGCAGTACTTC.

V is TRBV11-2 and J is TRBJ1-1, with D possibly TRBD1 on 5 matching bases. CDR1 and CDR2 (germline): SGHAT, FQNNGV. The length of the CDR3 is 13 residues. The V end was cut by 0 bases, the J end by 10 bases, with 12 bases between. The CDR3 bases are TGTGCCAGCAGCTTAGAGGGTGGCGGGGGAGCTTTCTTT. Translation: CASSLEGGGGAFF. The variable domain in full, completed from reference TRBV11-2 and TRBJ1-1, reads EAGVAQSPRYKIIEKRQSVAFWCNPISGHATLYWYQQILGQGPKLLIQFQNNGVVDDSQLPKDRFSAERLKGVDSTLKIQPAKLEDSAVYLCASSLEGGGGAFFGQGTRLTVV.

CDR3 nucleotides: TGTGCCAGTAGTATGGGACTAGCGGTGAGCACAGATACGCAGTATTTT. This sequence encodes CASSMGLAVSTDTQYF. The rearrangement joins TRBV19 to TRBJ2-3, with 11 bases identical to TRBD2. Losses at the gene ends were 3 bases for V and 0 bases for J; bases not matched to a gene: 2. Germline CDR1 LNHDA, CDR2 SQIVND (reference sequence). The length of the CDR3 is 16 residues.

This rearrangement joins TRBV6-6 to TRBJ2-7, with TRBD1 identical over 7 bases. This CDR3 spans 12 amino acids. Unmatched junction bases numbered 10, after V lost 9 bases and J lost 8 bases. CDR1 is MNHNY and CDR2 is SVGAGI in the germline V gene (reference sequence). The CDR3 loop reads CASHGTDIKQYF. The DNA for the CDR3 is TGTGCCAGTCACGGGACAGACATTAAGCAGTACTTC.

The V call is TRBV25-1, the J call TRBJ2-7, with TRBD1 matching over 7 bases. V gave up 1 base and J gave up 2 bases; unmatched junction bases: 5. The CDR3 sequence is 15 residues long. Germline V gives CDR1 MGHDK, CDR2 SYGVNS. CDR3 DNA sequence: TGTGCCAGCAGTGAATTGACAGGGCCCCCCTACGAGCAGTACTTC. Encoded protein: CASSELTGPPYEQYF.

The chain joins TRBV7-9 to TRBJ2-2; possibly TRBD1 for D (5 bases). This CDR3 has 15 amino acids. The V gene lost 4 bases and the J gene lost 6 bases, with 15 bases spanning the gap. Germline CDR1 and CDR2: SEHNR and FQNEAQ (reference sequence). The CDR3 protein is CASSYRTRSAGELFF. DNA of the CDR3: TGTGCCAGCAGCTACAGGACACGGTCGGCCGGGGAGCTGTTTTTT. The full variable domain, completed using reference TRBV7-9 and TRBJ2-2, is DTGVSQNPRHKITKRGQNVTFRCDPISEHNRLYWYRQTLGQGPEFLTYFQNEAQLEKSRLLSDRFSAERPKGSFSTLEIQRTEQGDSAMYLCASSYRTRSAGELFFGEGSRLTVL.

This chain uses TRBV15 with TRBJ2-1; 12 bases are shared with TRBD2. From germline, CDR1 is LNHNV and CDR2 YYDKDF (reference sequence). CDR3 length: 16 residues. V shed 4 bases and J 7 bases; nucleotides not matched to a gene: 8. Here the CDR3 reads CATSTLAGGPVNEQFF. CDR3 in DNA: TGTGCCACCAGCACTCTAGCGGGAGGGCCGGTGAATGAGCAGTTCTTC. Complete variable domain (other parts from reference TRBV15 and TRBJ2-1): DAMVIQNPRYQVTQFGKPVTLSCSQTLNHNVMYWYQQKSSQAPKLLFHYYDKDFNNEADTPDNFQSRRPNTSFCFLDIRSPGLGDTAMYLCATSTLAGGPVNEQFFGPGTRLTVL.

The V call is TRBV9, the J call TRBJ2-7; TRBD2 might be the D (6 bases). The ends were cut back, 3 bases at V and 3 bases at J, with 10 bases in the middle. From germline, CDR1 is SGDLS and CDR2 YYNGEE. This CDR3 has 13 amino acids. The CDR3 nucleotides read TGTGCCAGCAGCGCCGCCGGGGGCTACGAGCAGTACTTC. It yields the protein CASSAAGGYEQYF.

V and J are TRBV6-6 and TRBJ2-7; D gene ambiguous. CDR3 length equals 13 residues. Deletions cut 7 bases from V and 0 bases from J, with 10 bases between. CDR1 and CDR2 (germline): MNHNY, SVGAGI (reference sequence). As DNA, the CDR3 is TGTGCCAGCATCCGCGTTCCCTCCTACGAGCAGTACTTC. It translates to CASIRVPSYEQYF.

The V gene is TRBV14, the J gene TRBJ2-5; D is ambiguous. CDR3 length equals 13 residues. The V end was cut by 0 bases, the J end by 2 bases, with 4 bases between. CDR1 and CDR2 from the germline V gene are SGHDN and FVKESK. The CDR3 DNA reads TGTGCCAGCAGCCAAGACTTTCAAGAGACCCAGTACTTC. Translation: CASSQDFQETQYF.

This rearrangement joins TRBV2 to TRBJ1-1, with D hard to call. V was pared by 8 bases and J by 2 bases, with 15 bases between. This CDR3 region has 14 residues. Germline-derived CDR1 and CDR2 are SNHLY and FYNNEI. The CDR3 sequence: CASQEGTRNTEAFF. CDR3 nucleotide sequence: TGTGCCAGCCAAGAGGGCACCCGAAACACTGAAGCTTTCTTT.